These 18 T cell receptor beta chains share one sample of origin, sequenced in a study of CD8 T cells in ankylosing spondylitis. TCRdb re-derived calls from the 5' RACE reads in MiXCR, one entry per CDR3 protein. The top ten clones hold under 8.5% of a sample with 310,000 or so distinct CDR3 sequences, around 20% of them seen once. Sequencing was performed on blood, either unsorted or a sorted T cell fraction (not recorded which). These receptors all come from a male donor with ankylosing spondylitis or in good health (not recorded which).

Only a few counts were recorded for this clonotype. The rearrangement joins TRBV28 to TRBJ1-5; a possible D gene is TRBD1 (6 bases). V lost 9 bases, J lost 6 bases, and 18 bases lay in between. The V gene's germline CDR1 is MDHEN and CDR2 SYDVKM. The length of the CDR3 is 14 residues. CDR3 coding DNA: TGTGCCAGTAGAAGCCCAGGGGACGGTCAGCCCCAGCATTTT. Protein: CASRSPGDGQPQHF. The variable domain in full, with the rest retrieved from reference TRBV28 and TRBJ1-5, is DVKVTQSSRYLVKRTGEKVFLECVQDMDHENMFWYRQDPGLGLRLIYFSYDVKMKEKGDIPEGYSVSREKKERFSLILESASTNQTSMYLCASRSPGDGQPQHFGDGTRLSIL.

This clonotype occurred many times. The CDR3 DNA sequence: TGTGCCAGCAGCCCCCAGGGGGGCACTGAAGCTTTCTTT. It specifies CASSPQGGTEAFF. The V call is TRBV5-5, the J call TRBJ1-1; TRBD1 agrees at 7 bases. The CDR3 contains 13 residues. Germline V gene sequence: CDR1 SGHKS, CDR2 YYEKEE (reference sequence). The V segment lost 4 bases and the J segment 4 bases; nucleotides outside the gene matches: 4.

There are a few counts of this clonotype. J is TRBJ1-1 and V is TRBV9; D might be TRBD1 (6 bases). V lost 3 bases and J 1 base, leaving 16 bases between the germline ends. The CDR3 is made up of 16 amino acids. The germline V gene encodes CDR1 SGDLS and CDR2 YYNGEE. Written as DNA, the CDR3 is TGTGCCAGCAGCGGGGGTGGGGGCGCGGGGAACACTGAAGCTTTCTTT. Protein product: CASSGGGGAGNTEAFF.

On this clonotype itself: Compared with germline, one end of the junction differs, possibly owing to a read error. The V call is TRBV7-7, the J call TRBJ2-3; 8 nucleotides match TRBD2. Germline V gives CDR1 SSHAT, CDR2 FNYEAQ (reference sequence). The CDR3 is 17 residues long. The CDR3 DNA sequence: TGTGCTAGCAGCCCTTTTGGGGGACTAGGGATTTCAGATACGCAGTATTTT. It specifies CASSPFGGLGISDTQYF.

The chain carries TRBV20-1 and TRBJ2-2, with D perhaps TRBD1 (5 bases). The CDR3 totals 13 residues. Looked up from germline, CDR1 is DFQATT and CDR2 is SNEGSKA (reference sequence). CDR3 protein: CNSSQGNTGELFF. The CDR3 coding sequence is TGCAATAGCAGTCAGGGAAACACCGGGGAGCTGTTTTTT.

This clonotype was found once. V gene TRBV14 combines with J gene TRBJ2-1; tentative D call: TRBD1 (6 bases). Germline lookup yields CDR1 SGHDN and CDR2 FVKESK. Deletions cut 1 base from V and 10 bases from J, with 20 bases between. This CDR3 has 16 amino acids. The CDR3 here is CASSQGRGLGAWEQFF. In DNA, the CDR3 is TGTGCCAGCAGCCAAGGACGGGGTCTGGGGGCCTGGGAGCAGTTCTTC. The whole variable domain, remainder taken from reference TRBV14 and TRBJ2-1, is EAGVTQFPSHSVIEKGQTVTLRCDPISGHDNLYWYRRVMGKEIKFLLHFVKESKQDESGMPNNRFLAERTGGTYSTLKVQPAELEDSGVYFCASSQGRGLGAWEQFFGPGTRLTVL.

The CDR3 here is CASSLLAGVSEQFF. CDR3 bases: TGTGCCAGCAGTTTATTAGCGGGAGTGAGTGAGCAGTTCTTC. The chain has TRBV27 and TRBJ2-1; 9 bases line up with TRBD2. With V trimmed by 1 base and J by 9 bases, 4 bases remained unmatched. The germline gives CDR1 MNHEY, CDR2 SMNVEV (reference sequence). CDR3 size: 14 residues.

The gene calls are TRBV20-1 and TRBJ2-7; no definite D call. The V gene lost 4 bases and the J gene lost 2 bases, with 12 bases spanning the gap. The CDR3 is made up of 13 amino acids. Germline assignment: CDR1 DFQATT and CDR2 SNEGSKA (reference sequence). DNA of the CDR3: TGCAGTGCTAAAAGACACCCTACCTACGAGCAGTACGTC. The encoded protein is CSAKRHPTYEQYV.

This clonotype has just a few counts. The J gene is TRBJ1-2, the V gene TRBV20-1; 8 nucleotides agree with TRBD1. The CDR3 is made up of 15 amino acids. The germline V gene has CDR1 DFQATT and CDR2 SNEGSKA (reference sequence). V shed 3 bases, J shed 2 bases, and the junction held 8 bases outside the gene matches. CDR3 bases: TGCAGTGCTAGGGCAGGGGGCGGGGTGAACTATGGCTACACCTTC. Residues: CSARAGGGVNYGYTF.

This clonotype was observed at least ten times. The rearrangement joins TRBV6-1 to TRBJ1-1; 7 nucleotides line up with TRBD1. V trimming: 5 bases; J trimming: 4 bases; junction bases outside the gene matches: 7. CDR1 MNHNS and CDR2 SASEGT come from the germline V gene. This CDR3 spans 14 amino acids. The CDR3 spells CASSMRTGLTEAFF. CDR3 coding DNA: TGTGCCAGCAGTATGCGGACAGGCCTCACTGAAGCTTTCTTT.

In regard to this clonotype: Germline is not matched at one junction end, which may reflect a read error. The chain uses TRBV12-3 or TRBV12-4 and TRBJ1-5, with 7 bases aligning to TRBD1. The CDR3 length is 15 residues. CDR3 in amino acids: CDSRLGQVESQPQHF. The CDR3 bases are TGTGACAGCAGACTCGGACAGGTTGAGAGTCAGCCCCAGCATTTT.

This chain links TRBV5-1 with TRBJ2-1; 9 bases map to TRBD2. The J segment lost 5 bases and the V segment lost 7 bases, leaving 7 bases of the junction unmatched. CDR1 is SGHRS, CDR2 YFSETQ, per germline. This CDR3 has 14 residues. CDR3 protein: CASSRLAENNEQFF. The CDR3 DNA reads as TGCGCCAGCTCCCGACTAGCGGAGAACAATGAGCAGTTCTTC.

This clonotype was counted only a few times. The genes are TRBV12-3 or TRBV12-4 and TRBJ2-2; D might be TRBD1 (6 bases). V was pared by 5 bases and J by 3 bases, with 13 bases between. There are 15 residues in the CDR3. For the CDR3, the DNA is TGTGCCAGCAGTCCCCCGGGACAATACACCGGGGAGCTGTTTTTT. Protein sequence: CASSPPGQYTGELFF.

The V gene is TRBV10-3, the J gene TRBJ1-6; D gene ambiguous. V was clipped by 2 bases and J by 4 bases, with 3 bases between them. Germline V gene lookup returns CDR1 ENHRY and CDR2 SYGVKD. The CDR3 has 13 residues. CDR3 residues: CAISEGYNSPLHF. The CDR3 DNA sequence: TGTGCCATCAGTGAGGGGTATAATTCACCCCTCCACTTT.

In its sample, this clonotype was seen a few times. This chain connects TRBV11-2 to TRBJ2-1; 15 nucleotides line up with TRBD2. The trim removed 0 bases at V and 0 bases at J, leaving 3 bases unmatched. Germline CDR1 reads SGHAT; CDR2 reads FQNNGV. The CDR3 covers 19 residues. In DNA, the CDR3 is TGTGCCAGCAGCTTAGATGGGACTAGCGGGGGGAGCTCCTACAATGAGCAGTTCTTC. It translates to CASSLDGTSGGSSYNEQFF.

The chain recombines TRBV12-3 or TRBV12-4 with TRBJ2-3; 8 positions agree with TRBD2. V trimming: 4 bases; J trimming: 5 bases; junction bases outside the gene matches: 5. This CDR3 has 14 residues. CDR3 loop: CASSSGGPKDTQYF. In DNA, the CDR3 is TGTGCCAGCAGTTCGGGGGGGCCGAAAGATACGCAGTATTTT.

This clonotype was seen at least ten times. This chain joins TRBV29-1 and TRBJ2-3; weak D call: TRBD2 (6 bases). The CDR3 contains 13 residues. From germline, CDR1 is SQVTM and CDR2 ANQGSEA. V lost 6 bases to trimming and J lost 5 bases, with 15 bases between them. The CDR3 sequence is CSVTSPHIDTQYF. CDR3 nucleotide sequence: TGCAGCGTCACTAGCCCACATATAGATACGCAGTATTTT.

The chain combines TRBV20-1 with TRBJ2-2, with D possibly being TRBD2 (5 bases). Germline CDR1 and CDR2: DFQATT and SNEGSKA (reference sequence). The length of the CDR3 is 13 residues. V lost 3 bases to trimming and J lost 5 bases, with 10 bases between them. Written as DNA, the CDR3 is TGCAGTGCTAGTCTACTAGTGACCGGGGAGCTGTTTTTT. Translated, it gives CSASLLVTGELFF.